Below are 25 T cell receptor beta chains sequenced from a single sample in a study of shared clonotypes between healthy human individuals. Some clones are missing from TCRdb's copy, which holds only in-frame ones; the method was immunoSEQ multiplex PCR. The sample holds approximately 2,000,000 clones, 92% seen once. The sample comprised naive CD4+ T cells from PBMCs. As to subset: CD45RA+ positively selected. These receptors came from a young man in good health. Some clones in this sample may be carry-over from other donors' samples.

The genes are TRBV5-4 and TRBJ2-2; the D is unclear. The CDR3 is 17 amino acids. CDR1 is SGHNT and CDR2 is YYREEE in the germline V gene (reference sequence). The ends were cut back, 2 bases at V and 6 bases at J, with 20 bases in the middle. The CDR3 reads CASSFLPSGLGSGELFF. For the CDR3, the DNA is TGTGCCAGCAGCTTTCTCCCCAGTGGTCTGGGTTCCGGGGAGCTGTTTTTT.

The CDR3 DNA reads as TGTGCTAGTGGTTATGGGGACAGGGCATATGGCTACACCTTC. Translation gives CASGYGDRAYGYTF. The gene calls are TRBV12-5 and TRBJ1-2; 9 bases align to TRBD1. CDR3 length: 14 residues. Unmatched junction bases numbered 5, after V lost 4 bases and J lost 5 bases. CDR1 and CDR2 from the germline V gene are LGHNT and FRNRAP.

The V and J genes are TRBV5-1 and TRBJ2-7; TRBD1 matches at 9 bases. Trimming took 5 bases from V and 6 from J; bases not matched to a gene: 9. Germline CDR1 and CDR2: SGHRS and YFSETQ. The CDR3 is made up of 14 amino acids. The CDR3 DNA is TGCGCCAGCAGGGGGAGGACAGGGGTGGGCGAGCAGTACTTC. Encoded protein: CASRGRTGVGEQYF.

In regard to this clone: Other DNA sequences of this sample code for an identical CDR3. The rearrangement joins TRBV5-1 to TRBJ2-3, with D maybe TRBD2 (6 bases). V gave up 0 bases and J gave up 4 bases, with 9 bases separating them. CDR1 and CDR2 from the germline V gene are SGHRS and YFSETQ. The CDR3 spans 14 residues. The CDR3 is CASSLDGGADTQYF. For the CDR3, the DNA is TGCGCCAGCAGCTTGGACGGAGGGGCAGATACGCAGTATTTT.

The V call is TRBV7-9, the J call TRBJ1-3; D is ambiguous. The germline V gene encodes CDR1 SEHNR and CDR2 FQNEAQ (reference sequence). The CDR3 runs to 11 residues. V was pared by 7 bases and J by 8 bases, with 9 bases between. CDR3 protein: CASTLSYTIYF. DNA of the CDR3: TGTGCCAGCACCCTGTCGTACACCATATATTTT.

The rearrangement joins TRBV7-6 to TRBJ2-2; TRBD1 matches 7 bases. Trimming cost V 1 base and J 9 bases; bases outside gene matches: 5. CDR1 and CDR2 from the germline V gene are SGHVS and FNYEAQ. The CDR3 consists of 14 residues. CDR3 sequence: CASSLGQGVRELFF. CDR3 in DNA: TGTGCCAGCAGCTTAGGACAGGGTGTCCGGGAGCTGTTTTTT.

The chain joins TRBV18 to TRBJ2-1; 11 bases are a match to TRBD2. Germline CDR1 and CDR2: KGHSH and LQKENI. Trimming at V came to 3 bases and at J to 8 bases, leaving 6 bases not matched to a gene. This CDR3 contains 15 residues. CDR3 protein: CASSPTSGSWDEQFF. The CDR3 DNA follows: TGTGCCAGCTCACCCACTAGCGGGAGTTGGGATGAGCAGTTCTTC.

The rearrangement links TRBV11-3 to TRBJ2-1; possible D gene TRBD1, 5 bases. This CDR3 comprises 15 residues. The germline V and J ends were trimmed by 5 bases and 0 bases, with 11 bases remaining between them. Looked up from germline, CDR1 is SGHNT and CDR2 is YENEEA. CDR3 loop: CASSPDTSSYNEQFF. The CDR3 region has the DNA TGTGCCAGCAGCCCGGACACGAGCTCCTACAATGAGCAGTTCTTC. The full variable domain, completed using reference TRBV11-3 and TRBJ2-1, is EAGVVQSPRYKIIEKKQPVAFWCNPISGHNTLYWYLQNLGQGPELLIRYENEEAVDDSQLPKDRFSAERLKGVDSTLKIQPAELGDSAVYLCASSPDTSSYNEQFFGPGTRLTVL.

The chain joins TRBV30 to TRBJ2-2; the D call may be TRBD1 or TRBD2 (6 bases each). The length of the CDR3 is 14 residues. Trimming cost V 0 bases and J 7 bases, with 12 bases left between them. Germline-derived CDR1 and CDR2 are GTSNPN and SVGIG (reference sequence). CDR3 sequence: CAWSVGGSGGELFF. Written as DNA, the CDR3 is TGTGCCTGGAGTGTAGGGGGGTCCGGCGGGGAGCTGTTTTTT.

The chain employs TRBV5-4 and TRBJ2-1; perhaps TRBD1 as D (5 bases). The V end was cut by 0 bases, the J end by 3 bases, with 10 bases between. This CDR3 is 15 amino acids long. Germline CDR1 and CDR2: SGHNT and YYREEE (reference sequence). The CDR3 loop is CASSLDGAGYNEQFF. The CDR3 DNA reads TGTGCCAGCAGCTTGGATGGGGCAGGCTACAATGAGCAGTTCTTC.

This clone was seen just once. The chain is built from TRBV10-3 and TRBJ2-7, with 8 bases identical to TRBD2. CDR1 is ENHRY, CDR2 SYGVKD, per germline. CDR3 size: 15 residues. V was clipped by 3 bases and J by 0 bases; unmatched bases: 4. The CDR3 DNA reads TGTGCCATCAGTGATCGTGGGACTAGCTCCTACGAGCAGTACTTC. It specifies CAISDRGTSSYEQYF.

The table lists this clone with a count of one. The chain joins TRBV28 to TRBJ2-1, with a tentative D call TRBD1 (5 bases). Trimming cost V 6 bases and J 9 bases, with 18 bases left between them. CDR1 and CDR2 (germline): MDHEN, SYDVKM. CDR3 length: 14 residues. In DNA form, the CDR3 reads TGTGCCAGCAGGGACACCGGGCTTTTATCTGAGCAGTTCTTC. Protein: CASRDTGLLSEQFF.

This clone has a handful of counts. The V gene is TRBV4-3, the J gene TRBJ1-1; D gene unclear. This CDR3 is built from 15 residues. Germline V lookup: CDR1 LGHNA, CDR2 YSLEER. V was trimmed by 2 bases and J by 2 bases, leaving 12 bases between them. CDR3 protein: CASSQSPALNTEAFF. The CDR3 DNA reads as TGCGCCAGCAGCCAATCGCCTGCTCTAAACACTGAAGCTTTCTTT.

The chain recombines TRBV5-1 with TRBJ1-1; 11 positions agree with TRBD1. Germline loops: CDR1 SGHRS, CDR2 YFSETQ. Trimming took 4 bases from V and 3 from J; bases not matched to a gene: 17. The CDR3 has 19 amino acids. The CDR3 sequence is CASSISGTGGRRDYTEAFF. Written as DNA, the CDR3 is TGCGCCAGCAGCATTTCCGGGACAGGGGGTAGAAGGGACTACACTGAAGCTTTCTTT.

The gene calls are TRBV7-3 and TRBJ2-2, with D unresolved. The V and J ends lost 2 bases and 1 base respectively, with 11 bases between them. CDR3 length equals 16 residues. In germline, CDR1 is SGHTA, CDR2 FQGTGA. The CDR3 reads CASSLESALNTGELFF. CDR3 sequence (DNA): TGTGCCAGCAGCTTAGAATCAGCGCTGAACACCGGGGAGCTGTTTTTT. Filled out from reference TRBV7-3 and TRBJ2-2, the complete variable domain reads GAGVSQTPSNKVTEKGKYVELRCDPISGHTALYWYRQSLGQGPEFLIYFQGTGAADDSGLPNDRFFAVRPEGSVSTLKIQRTERGDSAVYLCASSLESALNTGELFFGEGSRLTVL.

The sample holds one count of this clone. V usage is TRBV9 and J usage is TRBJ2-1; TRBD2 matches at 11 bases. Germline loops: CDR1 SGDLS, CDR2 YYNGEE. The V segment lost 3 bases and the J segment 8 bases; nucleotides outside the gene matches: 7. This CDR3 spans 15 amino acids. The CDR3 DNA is TGTGCCAGCAGCGGCCCTAGCGGGAGGTTTGATGAGCAGTTCTTC. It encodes CASSGPSGRFDEQFF.

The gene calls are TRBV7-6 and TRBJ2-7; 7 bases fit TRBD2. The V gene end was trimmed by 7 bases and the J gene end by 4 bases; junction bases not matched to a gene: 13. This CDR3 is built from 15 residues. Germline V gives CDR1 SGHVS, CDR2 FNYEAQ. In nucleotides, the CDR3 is TGTGCCAGCACCTCTATTGCGGGAGTACCTTACGAGCAGTACTTC. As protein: CASTSIAGVPYEQYF.

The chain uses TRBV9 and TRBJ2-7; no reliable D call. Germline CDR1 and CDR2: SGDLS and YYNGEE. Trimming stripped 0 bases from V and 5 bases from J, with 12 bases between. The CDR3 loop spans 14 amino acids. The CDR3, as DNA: TGTGCCAGCAGCGTAGCTTCGTACTCTAACGAGCAGTACTTC. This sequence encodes CASSVASYSNEQYF.

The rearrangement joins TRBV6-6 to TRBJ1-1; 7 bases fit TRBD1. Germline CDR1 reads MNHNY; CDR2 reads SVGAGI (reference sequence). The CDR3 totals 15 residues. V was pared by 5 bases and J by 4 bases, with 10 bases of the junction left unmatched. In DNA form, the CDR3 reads TGTGCCAGCAGTAGACGACAGGGAGAGGTCACTGAAGCTTTCTTT. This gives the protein CASSRRQGEVTEAFF.

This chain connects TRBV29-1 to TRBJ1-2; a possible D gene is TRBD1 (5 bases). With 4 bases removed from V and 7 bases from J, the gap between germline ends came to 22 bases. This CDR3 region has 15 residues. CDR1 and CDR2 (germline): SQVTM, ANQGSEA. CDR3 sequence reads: CSVVPAGGRGGGYTF. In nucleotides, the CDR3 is TGCAGCGTTGTGCCCGCGGGGGGGAGGGGCGGTGGCTACACCTTC.

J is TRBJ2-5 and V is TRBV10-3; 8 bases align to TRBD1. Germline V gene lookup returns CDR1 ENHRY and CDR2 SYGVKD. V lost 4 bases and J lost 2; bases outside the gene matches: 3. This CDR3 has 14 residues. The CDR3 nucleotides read TGTGCCATCAGTGCCGGGACAGGACAAGAGACCCAGTACTTC. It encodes CAISAGTGQETQYF.

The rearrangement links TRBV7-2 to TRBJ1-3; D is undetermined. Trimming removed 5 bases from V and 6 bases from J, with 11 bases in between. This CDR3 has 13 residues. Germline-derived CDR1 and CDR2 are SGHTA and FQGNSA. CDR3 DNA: TGTGCCAGCAGCCTAATGGACCTAAACACCATATATTTT. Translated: CASSLMDLNTIYF.

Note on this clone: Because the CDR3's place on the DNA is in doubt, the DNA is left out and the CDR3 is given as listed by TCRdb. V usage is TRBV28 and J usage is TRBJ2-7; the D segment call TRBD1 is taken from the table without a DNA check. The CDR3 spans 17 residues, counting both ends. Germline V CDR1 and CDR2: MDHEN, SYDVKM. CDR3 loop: CASSFRGRDRGRHEQYF.

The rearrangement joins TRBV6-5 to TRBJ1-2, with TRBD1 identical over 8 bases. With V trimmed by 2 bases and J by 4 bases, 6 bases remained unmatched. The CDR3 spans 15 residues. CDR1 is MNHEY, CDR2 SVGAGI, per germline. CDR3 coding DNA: TGTGCCAGCAGTTACCTCTTCAGGGGGCTCTATGGCTACACCTTC. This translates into CASSYLFRGLYGYTF.

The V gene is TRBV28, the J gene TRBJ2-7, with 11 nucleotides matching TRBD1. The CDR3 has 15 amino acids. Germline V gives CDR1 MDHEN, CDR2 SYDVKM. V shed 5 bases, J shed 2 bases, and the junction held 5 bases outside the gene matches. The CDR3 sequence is CASSTWTGGPYEQYF. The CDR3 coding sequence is TGTGCCAGCAGTACCTGGACAGGGGGCCCCTACGAGCAGTACTTC.